What follows is one T cell receptor beta chain and its context. Its matching antigen is unknown. PCR was performed using 60 Vbeta and 13 Jbeta primers. Generated by immunoSEQ multiplex PCR, the TCRdb table keeps only in-frame clones and is missing some. The sample shows about 160,000 clones, approximately 84% of them seen only once. The sample originates from a study of cytomegalovirus exposure and HLA in healthy donors. Whole-study results and caveats: Later, an analysis found that common viral pathogens appeared to be linked with several of the most significant clusters.

This CDR3 has 13 residues. The ends were cut back, 0 bases at V and 5 bases at J, with 7 bases in the middle. The V gene's germline CDR1 is SEHNR and CDR2 FQNEAQ (reference sequence). The V gene is TRBV7-9, the J gene TRBJ2-5, with a possible D match to TRBD2 (5 bases). The TCR comes from a man aged 25-40 years in good health and CMV-seronegative. Source material: PBMCs. The CDR3 is CASSLAGVETQYF. DNA of the CDR3: TGTGCCAGCAGCTTAGCGGGAGTGGAGACCCAGTACTTC.